Each of the 2 T cell receptor beta chains below was sequenced from the same sample in a study of shared clonotypes between healthy human individuals. Produced via immunoSEQ multiplex PCR; TCRdb's table is partial and in-frame only. The sample consists of hundreds of thousands of clones, about 70% of them appearing once. The sequencing sample was made of memory CD4+ T cells sorted from blood. Documented subset: CD45RA-negative fraction. All receptors derive from a man under 40 in good health.

The chain is built from TRBV7-2 and TRBJ2-5; D gene unclear. The CDR3 sequence is 14 residues long. The ends were cut back, 5 bases at V and 5 bases at J, with 15 bases in the middle. Germline CDR1 reads SGHTA; CDR2 reads FQGNSA. The CDR3 loop is CASSPTSIRETQYF. The CDR3 DNA is TGTGCCAGCAGCCCTACGTCCATTAGGGAGACCCAGTACTTC.

The CDR3 sequence is CASSKRQSTDTQYF. CDR3 DNA sequence: TGTGCCAGCAGCAAACGACAGAGCACAGATACGCAGTATTTT. The chain uses TRBV9 and TRBJ2-3, with D possibly being TRBD1 (5 bases). With 4 bases removed from V and 0 bases from J, the gap between germline ends came to 9 bases. The CDR3 has 14 residues. Germline CDR1 SGDLS, CDR2 YYNGEE. The complete variable domain, with remaining parts taken from reference TRBV9 and TRBJ2-3, reads DSGVTQTPKHLITATGQRVTLRCSPRSGDLSVYWYQQSLDQGLQFLIQYYNGEERAKGNILERFSAQQFPDLHSELNLSSLELGDSALYFCASSKRQSTDTQYFGPGTRLTVL.